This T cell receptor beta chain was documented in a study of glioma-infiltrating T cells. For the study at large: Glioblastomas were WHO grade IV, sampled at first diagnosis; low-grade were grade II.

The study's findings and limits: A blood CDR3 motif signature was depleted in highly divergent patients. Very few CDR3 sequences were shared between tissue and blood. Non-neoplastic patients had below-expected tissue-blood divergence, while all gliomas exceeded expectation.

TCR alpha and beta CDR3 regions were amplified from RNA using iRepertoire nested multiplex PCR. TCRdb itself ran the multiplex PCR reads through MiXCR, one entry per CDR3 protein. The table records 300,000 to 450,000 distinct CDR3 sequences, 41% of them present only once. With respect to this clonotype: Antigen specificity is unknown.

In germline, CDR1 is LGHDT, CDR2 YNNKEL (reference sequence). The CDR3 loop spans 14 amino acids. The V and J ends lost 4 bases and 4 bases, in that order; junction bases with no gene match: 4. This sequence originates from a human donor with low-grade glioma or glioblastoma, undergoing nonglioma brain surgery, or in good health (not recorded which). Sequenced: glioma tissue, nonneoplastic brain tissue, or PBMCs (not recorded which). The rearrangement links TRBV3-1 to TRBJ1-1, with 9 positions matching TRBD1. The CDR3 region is CASSPGQGSTEAFF. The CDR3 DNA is TGTGCCAGCAGCCCGGGACAGGGATCCACTGAAGCTTTCTTT.